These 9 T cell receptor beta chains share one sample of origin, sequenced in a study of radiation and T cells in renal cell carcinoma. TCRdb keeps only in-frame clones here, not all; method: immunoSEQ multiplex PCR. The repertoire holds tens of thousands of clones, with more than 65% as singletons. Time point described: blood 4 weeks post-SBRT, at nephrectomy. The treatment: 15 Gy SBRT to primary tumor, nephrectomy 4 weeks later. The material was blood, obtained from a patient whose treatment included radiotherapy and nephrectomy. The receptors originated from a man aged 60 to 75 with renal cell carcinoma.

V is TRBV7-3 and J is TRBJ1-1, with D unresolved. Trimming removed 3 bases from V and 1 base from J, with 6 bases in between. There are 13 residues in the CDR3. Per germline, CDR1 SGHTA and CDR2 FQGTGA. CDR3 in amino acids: CASSFSGNTEAFF. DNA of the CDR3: TGTGCCAGCAGCTTCTCTGGGAACACTGAAGCTTTCTTT. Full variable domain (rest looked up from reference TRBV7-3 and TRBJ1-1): GAGVSQTPSNKVTEKGKYVELRCDPISGHTALYWYRQSLGQGPEFLIYFQGTGAADDSGLPNDRFFAVRPEGSVSTLKIQRTERGDSAVYLCASSFSGNTEAFFGQGTRLTVV.

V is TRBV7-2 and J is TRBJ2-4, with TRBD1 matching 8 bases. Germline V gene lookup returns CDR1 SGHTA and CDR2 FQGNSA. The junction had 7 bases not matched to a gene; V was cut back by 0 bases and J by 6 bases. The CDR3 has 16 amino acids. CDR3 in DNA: TGTGCCAGCAGCTTAGCCCAGGGGGCGGTGGGAAACATTCAGTACTTC. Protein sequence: CASSLAQGAVGNIQYF.

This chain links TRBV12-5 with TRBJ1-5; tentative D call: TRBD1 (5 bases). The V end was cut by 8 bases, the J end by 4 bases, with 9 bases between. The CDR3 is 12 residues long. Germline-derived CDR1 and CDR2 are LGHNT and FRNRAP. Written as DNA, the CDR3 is TGTGCTAGTAACCAGGGAAATCAGCCCCAGCATTTT. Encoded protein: CASNQGNQPQHF.

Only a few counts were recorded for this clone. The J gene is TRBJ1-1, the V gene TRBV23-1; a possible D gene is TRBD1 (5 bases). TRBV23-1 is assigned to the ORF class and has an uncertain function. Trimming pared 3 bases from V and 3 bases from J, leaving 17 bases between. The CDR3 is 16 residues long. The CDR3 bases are TGCGCCAGCAGTCATGGAATGGGGGGTTGGGACACTGAAGCTTTCTTT. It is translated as CASSHGMGGWDTEAFF.

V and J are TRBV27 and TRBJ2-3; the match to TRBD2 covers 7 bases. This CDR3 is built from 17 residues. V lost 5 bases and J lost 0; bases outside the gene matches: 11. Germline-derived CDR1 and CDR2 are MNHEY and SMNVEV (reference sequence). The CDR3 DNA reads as TGTGCCAGCAGTCTTGTCGTGGGACTACATAGCACAGATACGCAGTATTTT. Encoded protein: CASSLVVGLHSTDTQYF.

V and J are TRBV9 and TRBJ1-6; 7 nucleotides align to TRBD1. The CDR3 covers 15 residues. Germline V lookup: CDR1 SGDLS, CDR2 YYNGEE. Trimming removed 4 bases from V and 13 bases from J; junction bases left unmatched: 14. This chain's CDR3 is CASSPGTDGSRPLHF. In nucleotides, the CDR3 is TGTGCCAGCAGCCCAGGGACAGATGGATCGAGGCCCCTCCACTTT.

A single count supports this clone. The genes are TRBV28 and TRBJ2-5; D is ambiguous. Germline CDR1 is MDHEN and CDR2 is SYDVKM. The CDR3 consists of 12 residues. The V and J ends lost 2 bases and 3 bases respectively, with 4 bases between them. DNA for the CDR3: TGTGCCAGCAGTTTACCAAAAGAGACCCAGTACTTC. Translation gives CASSLPKETQYF.

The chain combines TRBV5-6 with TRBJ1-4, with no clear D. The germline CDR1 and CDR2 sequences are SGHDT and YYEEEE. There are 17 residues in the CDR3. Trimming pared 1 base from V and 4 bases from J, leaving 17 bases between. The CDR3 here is CASSLLGLSSDNEKLFF. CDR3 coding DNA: TGTGCCAGCAGCTTGTTGGGGTTGAGTAGCGATAATGAAAAACTGTTTTTT. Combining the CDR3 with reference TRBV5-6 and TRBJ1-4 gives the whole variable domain DAGVTQSPTHLIKTRGQQVTLRCSPKSGHDTVSWYQQALGQGPQFIFQYYEEEERQRGNFPDRFSGHQFPNYSSELNVNALLLGDSALYLCASSLLGLSSDNEKLFFGSGTQLSVL.

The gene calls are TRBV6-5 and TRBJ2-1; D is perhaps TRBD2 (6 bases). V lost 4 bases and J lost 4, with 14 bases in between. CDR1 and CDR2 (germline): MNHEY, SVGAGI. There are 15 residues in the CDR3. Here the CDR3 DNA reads TGTGCCAGCAGTTCGCTTATGGGGGGATACAATGAGCAGTTCTTC. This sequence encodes CASSSLMGGYNEQFF.